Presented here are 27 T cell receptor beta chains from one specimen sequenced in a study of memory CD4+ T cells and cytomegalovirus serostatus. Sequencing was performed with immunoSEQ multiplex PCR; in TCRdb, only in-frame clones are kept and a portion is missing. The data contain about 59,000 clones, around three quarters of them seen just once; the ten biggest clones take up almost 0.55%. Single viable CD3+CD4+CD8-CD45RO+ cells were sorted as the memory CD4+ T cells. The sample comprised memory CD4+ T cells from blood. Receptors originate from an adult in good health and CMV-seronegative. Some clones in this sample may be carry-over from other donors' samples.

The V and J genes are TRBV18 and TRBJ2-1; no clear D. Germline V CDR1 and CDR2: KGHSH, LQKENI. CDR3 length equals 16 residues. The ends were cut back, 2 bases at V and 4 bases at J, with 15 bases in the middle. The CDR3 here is CASSPEVGSRYNEQFF. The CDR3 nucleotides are TGTGCCAGCTCACCAGAGGTCGGGTCCCGATACAATGAGCAGTTCTTC.

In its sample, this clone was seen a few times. The CDR3 protein is CASSLARGREYF. The DNA of the CDR3 is TGTGCCAGCAGCTTGGCTAGGGGGCGCGAATACTTC. The chain has TRBV5-6 and TRBJ2-7, with TRBD1 matching over 7 bases. After removal of 0 bases from V and 13 bases from J, the junction contained 7 bases not matched to a gene. The germline V gene has CDR1 SGHDT and CDR2 YYEEEE. This CDR3 region has 12 residues.

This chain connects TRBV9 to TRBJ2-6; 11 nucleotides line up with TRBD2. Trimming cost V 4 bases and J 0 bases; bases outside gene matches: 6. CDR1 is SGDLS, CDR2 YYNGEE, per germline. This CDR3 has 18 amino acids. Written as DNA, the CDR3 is TGTGCCAGCAGCCGGACCGGGACTAGCGGCTCTGGGGCCAACGTCCTGACTTTC. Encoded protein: CASSRTGTSGSGANVLTF.

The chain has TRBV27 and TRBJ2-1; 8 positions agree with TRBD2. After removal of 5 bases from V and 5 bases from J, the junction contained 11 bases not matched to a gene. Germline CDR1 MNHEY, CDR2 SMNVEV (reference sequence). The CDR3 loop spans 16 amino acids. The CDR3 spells CASSPVASGSHNEQFF. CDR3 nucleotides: TGTGCCAGCAGTCCCGTGGCTAGCGGGTCTCACAATGAGCAGTTCTTC.

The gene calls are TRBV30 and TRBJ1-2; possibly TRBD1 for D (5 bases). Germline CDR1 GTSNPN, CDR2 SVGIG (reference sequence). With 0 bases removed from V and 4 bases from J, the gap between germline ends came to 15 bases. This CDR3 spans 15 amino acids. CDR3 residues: CAWSVGGEGSYGYTF. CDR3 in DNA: TGTGCCTGGAGTGTTGGAGGGGAGGGCTCCTATGGCTACACCTTC.

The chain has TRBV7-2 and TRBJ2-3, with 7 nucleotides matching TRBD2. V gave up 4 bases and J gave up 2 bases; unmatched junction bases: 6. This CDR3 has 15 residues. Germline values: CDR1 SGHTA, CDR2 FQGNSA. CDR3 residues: CASSSSGNPTDTQYF. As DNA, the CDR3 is TGTGCCAGCAGCTCAAGCGGGAACCCCACAGATACGCAGTATTTT. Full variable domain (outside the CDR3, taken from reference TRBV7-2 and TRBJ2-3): GAGVSQSPSNKVTEKGKDVELRCDPISGHTALYWYRQSLGQGLEFLIYFQGNSAPDKSGLPSDRFSAERTGGSVSTLTIQRTQQEDSAVYLCASSSSGNPTDTQYFGPGTRLTVL.

The CDR3: CASSVEEAPNYGYTF. The CDR3 nucleotides are TGTGCCAGCAGCGTAGAAGAGGCCCCTAACTATGGCTACACCTTC. This chain links TRBV9 with TRBJ1-2, with unresolved D. The ends were cut back, 0 bases at V and 0 bases at J, with 9 bases in the middle. Per germline, CDR1 SGDLS and CDR2 YYNGEE. CDR3 length: 15 amino acids.

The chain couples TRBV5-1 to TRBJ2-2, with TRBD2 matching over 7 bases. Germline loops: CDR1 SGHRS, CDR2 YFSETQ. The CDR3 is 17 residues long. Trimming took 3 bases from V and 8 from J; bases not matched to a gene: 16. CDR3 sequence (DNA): TGCGCCAGCAGCTCAGCCGGGGGGACCTTCGGGGCGGGGGAGCTGTTTTTT. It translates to CASSSAGGTFGAGELFF.

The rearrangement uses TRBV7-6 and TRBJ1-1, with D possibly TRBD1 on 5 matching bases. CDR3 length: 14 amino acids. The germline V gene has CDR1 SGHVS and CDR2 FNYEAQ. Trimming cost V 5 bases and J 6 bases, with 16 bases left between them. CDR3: CASSERDGESEAFF. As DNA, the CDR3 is TGTGCCAGCAGCGAGCGGGACGGAGAATCTGAAGCTTTCTTT.

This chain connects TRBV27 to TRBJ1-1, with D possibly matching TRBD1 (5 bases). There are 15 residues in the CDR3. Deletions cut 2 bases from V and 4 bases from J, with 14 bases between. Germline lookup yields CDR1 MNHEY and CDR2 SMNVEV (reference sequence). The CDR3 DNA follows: TGTGCCAGCAGTTTAAGGTTTGGGAGGGGCACTGAAGCTTTCTTT. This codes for CASSLRFGRGTEAFF.

CDR3 in amino acids: CASSFVWGSGELFF. For the CDR3, the DNA is TGTGCCAGCAGCTTTGTTTGGGGGTCCGGGGAGCTGTTTTTT. The chain couples TRBV7-9 to TRBJ2-2, with D perhaps TRBD1 or TRBD2 (5 bases each). Trimming removed 3 bases at V and 6 bases at J, with 11 bases between. CDR3 length equals 14 residues. The germline gives CDR1 SEHNR, CDR2 FQNEAQ (reference sequence).

The chain's CDR3 is CASSSQRRGEKLFF. For the CDR3, the DNA is TGTGCCAGCAGCTCCCAACGCCGGGGTGAAAAACTGTTTTTT. The chain couples TRBV9 to TRBJ1-4; D uncertain. The CDR3 is 14 residues long. Trimming pared 4 bases from V and 7 bases from J, leaving 14 bases between. CDR1 is SGDLS, CDR2 YYNGEE, per germline. The full variable domain, in which reference TRBV9 and TRBJ1-4 provide the parts outside the CDR3, is DSGVTQTPKHLITATGQRVTLRCSPRSGDLSVYWYQQSLDQGLQFLIQYYNGEERAKGNILERFSAQQFPDLHSELNLSSLELGDSALYFCASSSQRRGEKLFFGSGTQLSVL.

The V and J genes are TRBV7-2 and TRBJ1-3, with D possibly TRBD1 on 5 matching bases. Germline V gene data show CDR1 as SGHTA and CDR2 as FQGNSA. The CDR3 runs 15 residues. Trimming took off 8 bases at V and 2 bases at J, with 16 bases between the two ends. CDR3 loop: CASRPPGAAGNTIYF. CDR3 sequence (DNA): TGTGCCAGCCGCCCCCCCGGGGCAGCTGGAAACACCATATATTTT. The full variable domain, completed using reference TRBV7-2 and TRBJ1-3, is GAGVSQSPSNKVTEKGKDVELRCDPISGHTALYWYRQSLGQGLEFLIYFQGNSAPDKSGLPSDRFSAERTGGSVSTLTIQRTQQEDSAVYLCASRPPGAAGNTIYFGEGSWLTVV.

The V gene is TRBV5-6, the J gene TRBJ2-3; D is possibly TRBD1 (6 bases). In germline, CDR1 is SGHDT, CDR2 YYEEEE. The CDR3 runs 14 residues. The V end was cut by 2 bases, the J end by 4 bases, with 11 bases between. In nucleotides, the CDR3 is TGTGCCAGCAGCTTCCTTGCAGGGGCAGATACGCAGTATTTT. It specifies CASSFLAGADTQYF. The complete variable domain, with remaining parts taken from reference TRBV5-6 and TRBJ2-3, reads DAGVTQSPTHLIKTRGQQVTLRCSPKSGHDTVSWYQQALGQGPQFIFQYYEEEERQRGNFPDRFSGHQFPNYSSELNVNALLLGDSALYLCASSFLAGADTQYFGPGTRLTVL.

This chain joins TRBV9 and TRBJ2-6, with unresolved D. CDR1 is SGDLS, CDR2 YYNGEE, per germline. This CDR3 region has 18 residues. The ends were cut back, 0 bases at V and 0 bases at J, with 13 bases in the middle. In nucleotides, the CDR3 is TGTGCCAGCAGCGTAGCATCAACGGCTAGCTCTGGGGCCAACGTCCTGACTTTC. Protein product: CASSVASTASSGANVLTF. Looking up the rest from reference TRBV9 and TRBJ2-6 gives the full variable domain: DSGVTQTPKHLITATGQRVTLRCSPRSGDLSVYWYQQSLDQGLQFLIQYYNGEERAKGNILERFSAQQFPDLHSELNLSSLELGDSALYFCASSVASTASSGANVLTFGAGSRLTVL.

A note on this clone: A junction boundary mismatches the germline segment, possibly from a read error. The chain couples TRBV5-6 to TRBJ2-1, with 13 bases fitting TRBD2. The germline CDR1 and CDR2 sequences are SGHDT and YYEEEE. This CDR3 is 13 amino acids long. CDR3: CASSSQLAGGTIF. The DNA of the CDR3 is TGTGCCAGCAGCTCGCAACTAGCGGGGGGGACGATCTTC. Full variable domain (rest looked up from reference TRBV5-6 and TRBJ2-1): DAGVTQSPTHLIKTRGQQVTLRCSPKSGHDTVSWYQQALGQGPQFIFQYYEEEERQRGNFPDRFSGHQFPNYSSELNVNALLLGDSALYLCASSSQLAGGTIFGPGTRLTVL.

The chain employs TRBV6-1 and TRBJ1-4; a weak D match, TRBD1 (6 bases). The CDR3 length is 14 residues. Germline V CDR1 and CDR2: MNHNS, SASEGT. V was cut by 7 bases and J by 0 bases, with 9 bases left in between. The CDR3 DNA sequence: TGTGCCAGCATGAGGACAGCAACTAATGAAAAACTGTTTTTT. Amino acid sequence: CASMRTATNEKLFF.

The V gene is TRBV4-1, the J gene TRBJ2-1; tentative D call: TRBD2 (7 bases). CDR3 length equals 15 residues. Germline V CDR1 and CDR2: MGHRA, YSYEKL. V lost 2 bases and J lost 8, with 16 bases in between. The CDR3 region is CASSQRWGGRDEQFF. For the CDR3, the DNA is TGCGCCAGCAGCCAAAGGTGGGGGGGCAGGGATGAGCAGTTCTTC.

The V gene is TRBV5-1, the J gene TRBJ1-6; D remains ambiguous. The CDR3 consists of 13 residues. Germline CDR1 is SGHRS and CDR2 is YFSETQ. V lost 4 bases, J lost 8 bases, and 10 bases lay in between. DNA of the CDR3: TGCGCCAGCAGCCTCCGTTCCGATTCACCCCTCCACTTT. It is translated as CASSLRSDSPLHF.

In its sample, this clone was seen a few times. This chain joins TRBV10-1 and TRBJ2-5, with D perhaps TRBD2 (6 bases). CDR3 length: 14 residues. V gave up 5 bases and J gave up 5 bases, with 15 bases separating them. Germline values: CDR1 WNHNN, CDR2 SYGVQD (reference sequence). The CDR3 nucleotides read TGCGCCAGCAGTCACGGAGGGGCTGGGGAGACCCAGTACTTC. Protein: CASSHGGAGETQYF.

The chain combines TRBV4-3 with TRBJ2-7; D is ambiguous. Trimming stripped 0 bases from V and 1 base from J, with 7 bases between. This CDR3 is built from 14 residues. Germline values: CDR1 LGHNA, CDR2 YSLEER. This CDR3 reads CASSQDYRSYEQYF. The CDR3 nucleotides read TGCGCCAGCAGCCAAGATTACAGATCCTACGAGCAGTACTTC.

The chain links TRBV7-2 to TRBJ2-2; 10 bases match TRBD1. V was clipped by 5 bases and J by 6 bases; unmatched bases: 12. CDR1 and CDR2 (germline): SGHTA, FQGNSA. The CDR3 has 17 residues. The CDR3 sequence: CASSKRTGTGAAGELFF. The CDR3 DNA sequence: TGTGCCAGCAGCAAAAGAACCGGGACAGGGGCGGCCGGGGAGCTGTTTTTT.

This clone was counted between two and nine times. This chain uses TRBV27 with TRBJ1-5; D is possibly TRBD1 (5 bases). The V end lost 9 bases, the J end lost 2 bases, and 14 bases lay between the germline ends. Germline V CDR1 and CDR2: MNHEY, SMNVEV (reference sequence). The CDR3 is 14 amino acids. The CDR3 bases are TGTGCCAGGTATCGCATGGGGGGCAATCAGCCCCAGCATTTT. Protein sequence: CARYRMGGNQPQHF.

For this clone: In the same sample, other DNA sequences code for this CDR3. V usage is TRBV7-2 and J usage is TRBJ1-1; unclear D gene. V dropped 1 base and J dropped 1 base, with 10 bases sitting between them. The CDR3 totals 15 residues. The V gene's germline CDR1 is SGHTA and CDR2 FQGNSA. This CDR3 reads CASSLGDRRNTEAFF. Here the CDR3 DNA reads TGTGCCAGCAGCTTAGGGGATCGCCGGAACACTGAAGCTTTCTTT.

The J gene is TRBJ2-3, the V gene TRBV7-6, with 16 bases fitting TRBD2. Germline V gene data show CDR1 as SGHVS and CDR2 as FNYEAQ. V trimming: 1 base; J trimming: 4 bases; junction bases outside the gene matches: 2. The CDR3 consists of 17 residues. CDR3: CASSLVGLAGGSDTQYF. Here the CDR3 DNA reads TGTGCCAGCAGCTTAGTGGGACTAGCGGGGGGGTCAGATACGCAGTATTTT.

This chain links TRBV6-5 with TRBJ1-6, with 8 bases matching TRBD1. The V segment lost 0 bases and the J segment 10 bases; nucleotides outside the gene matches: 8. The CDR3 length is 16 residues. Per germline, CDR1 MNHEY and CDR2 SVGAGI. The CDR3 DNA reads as TGTGCCAGCAGTTACTCTTCAACAGGGGGGTGGTCACCCCTCCACTTT. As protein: CASSYSSTGGWSPLHF.

The CDR3 sequence: CASSLGFQGTSGANVLTF. In nucleotides, the CDR3 is TGTGCCAGCAGCTTAGGATTCCAGGGGACTTCTGGGGCCAACGTCCTGACTTTC. The J gene is TRBJ2-6, the V gene TRBV13; D may correspond to TRBD1 or TRBD2 (6 bases each). Germline lookup yields CDR1 PRHDT and CDR2 FYEKMQ (reference sequence). The CDR3 runs 18 residues. Trimming took off 0 bases at V and 1 base at J, with 13 bases between the two ends.